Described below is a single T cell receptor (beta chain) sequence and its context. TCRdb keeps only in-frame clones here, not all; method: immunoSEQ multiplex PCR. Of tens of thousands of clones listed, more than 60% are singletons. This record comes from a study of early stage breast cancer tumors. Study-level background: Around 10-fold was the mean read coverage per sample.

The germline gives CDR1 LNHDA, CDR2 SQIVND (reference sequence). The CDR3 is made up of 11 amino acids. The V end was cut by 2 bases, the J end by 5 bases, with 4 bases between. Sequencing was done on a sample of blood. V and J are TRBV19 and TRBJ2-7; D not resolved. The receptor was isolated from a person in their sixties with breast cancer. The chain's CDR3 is CASSITDEQYF. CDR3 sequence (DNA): TGTGCCAGTAGTATAACCGACGAGCAGTACTTC.